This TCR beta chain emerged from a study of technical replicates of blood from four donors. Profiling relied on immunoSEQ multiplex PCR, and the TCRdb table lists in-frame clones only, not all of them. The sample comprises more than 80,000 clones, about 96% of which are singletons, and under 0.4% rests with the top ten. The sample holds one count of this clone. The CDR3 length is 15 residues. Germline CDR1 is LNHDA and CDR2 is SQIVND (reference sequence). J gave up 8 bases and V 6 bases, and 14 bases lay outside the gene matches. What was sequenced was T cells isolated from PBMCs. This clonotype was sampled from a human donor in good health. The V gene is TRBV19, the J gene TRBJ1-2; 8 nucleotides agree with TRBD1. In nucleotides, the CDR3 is TGTGCCAGTAGGCTACCCCAGGGGGCGCCGGACGGCTACACCTTC. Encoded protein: CASRLPQGAPDGYTF.